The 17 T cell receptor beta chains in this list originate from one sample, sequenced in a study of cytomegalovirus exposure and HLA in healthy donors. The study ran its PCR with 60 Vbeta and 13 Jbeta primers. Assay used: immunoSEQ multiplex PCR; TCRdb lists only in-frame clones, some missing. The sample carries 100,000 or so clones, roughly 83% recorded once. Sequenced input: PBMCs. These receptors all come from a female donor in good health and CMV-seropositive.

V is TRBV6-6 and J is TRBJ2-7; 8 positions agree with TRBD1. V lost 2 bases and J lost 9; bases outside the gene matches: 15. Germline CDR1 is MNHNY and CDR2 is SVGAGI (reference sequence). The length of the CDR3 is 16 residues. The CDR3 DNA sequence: TGTGCCAGCAGTTACACCCAGGGGACAGGTCCTACGGCGCAGTACTTC. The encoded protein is CASSYTQGTGPTAQYF.

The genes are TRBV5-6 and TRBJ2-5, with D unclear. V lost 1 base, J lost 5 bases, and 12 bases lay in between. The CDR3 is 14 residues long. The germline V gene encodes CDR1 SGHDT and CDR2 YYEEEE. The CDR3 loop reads CASSLPRPRETQYF. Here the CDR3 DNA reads TGTGCCAGCAGCTTGCCTAGGCCTCGGGAGACCCAGTACTTC.

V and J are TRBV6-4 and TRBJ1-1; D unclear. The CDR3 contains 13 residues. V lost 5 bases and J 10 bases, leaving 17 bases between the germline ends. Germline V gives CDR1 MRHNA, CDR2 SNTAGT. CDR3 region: CASSSDVTGRAFF. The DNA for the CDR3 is TGTGCCAGCAGTTCGGACGTAACGGGGAGAGCTTTCTTT.

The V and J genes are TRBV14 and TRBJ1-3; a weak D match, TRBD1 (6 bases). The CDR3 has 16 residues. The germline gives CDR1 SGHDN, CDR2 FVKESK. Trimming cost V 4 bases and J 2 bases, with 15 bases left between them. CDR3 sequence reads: CASSPRSQGPGNTIYF. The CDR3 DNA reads TGTGCCAGCAGCCCGCGGAGTCAGGGGCCTGGAAACACCATATATTTT. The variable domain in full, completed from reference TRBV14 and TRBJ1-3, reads EAGVTQFPSHSVIEKGQTVTLRCDPISGHDNLYWYRRVMGKEIKFLLHFVKESKQDESGMPNNRFLAERTGGTYSTLKVQPAELEDSGVYFCASSPRSQGPGNTIYFGEGSWLTVV.

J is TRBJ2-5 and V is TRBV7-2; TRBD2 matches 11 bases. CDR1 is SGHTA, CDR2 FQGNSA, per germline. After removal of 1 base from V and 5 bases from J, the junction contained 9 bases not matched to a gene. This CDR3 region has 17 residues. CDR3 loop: CASSLGELAGAVETQYF. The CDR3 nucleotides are TGTGCCAGCAGCTTAGGGGAACTAGCGGGGGCGGTGGAGACCCAGTACTTC.

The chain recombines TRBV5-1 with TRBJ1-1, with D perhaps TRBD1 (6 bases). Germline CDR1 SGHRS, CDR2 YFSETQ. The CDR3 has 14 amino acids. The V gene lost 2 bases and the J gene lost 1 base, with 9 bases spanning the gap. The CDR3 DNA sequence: TGCGCCAGCAGCTTTAAGGGACAGAACACTGAAGCTTTCTTT. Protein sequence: CASSFKGQNTEAFF. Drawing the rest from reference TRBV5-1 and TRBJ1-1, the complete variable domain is KAGVTQTPRYLIKTRGQQVTLSCSPISGHRSVSWYQQTPGQGLQFLFEYFSETQRNKGNFPGRFSGRQFSNSRSEMNVSTLELGDSALYLCASSFKGQNTEAFFGQGTRLTVV.

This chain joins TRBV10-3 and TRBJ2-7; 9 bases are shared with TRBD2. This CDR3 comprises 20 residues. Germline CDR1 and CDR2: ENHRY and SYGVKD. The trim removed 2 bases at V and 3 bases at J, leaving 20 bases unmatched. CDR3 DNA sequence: TGTGCCATCAGTGAGGGACTGGTTGACGGCGGGAGGGTTGAATTCTACGAGCAGTACTTC. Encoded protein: CAISEGLVDGGRVEFYEQYF.

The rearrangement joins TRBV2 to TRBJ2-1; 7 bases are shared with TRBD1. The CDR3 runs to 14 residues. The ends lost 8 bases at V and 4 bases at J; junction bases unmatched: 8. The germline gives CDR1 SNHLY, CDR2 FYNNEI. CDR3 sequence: CASGRDSAYNEQFF. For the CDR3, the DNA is TGTGCCAGCGGCCGGGACAGTGCTTACAATGAGCAGTTCTTC.

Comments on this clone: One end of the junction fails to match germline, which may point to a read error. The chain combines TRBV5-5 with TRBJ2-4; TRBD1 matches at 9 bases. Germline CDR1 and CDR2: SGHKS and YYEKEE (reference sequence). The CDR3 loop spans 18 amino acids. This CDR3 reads CASSSLYRDRVAKNSQYF. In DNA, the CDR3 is TGTGCCAGCAGCTCCCTCTACCGGGACAGGGTGGCCAAAAACAGTCAGTACTTC.

The CDR3 DNA is TGTGCCAGCTCATTCGGACAGGGTAGCACAGATACGCAGTATTTT. Its translation is CASSFGQGSTDTQYF. The chain joins TRBV18 to TRBJ2-3, with 8 bases that match TRBD1. Germline V gene data show CDR1 as KGHSH and CDR2 as LQKENI. With 5 bases clipped from V and 0 bases from J, the junction kept 4 bases outside the gene matches. The CDR3 is 15 amino acids.

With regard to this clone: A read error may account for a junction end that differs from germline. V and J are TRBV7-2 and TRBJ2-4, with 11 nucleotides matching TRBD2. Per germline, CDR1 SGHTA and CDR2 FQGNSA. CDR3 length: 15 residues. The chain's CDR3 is CASSLVTSGSNSQYF. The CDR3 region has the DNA TGTGCCAGCAGCTTAGTTACTAGCGGGAGTAACAGTCAGTACTTC.

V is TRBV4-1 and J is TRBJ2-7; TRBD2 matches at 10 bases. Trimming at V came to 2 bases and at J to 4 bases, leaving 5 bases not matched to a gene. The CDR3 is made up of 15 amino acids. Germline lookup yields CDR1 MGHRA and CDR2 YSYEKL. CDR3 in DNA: TGCGCCAGCAGCCAACTAGCGGGAGTCCATTACGAGCAGTACTTC. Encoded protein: CASSQLAGVHYEQYF.

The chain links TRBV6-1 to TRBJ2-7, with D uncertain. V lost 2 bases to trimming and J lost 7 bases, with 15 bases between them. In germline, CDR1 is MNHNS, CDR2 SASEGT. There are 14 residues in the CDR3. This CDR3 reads CASSENGIYDEQYF. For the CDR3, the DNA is TGTGCCAGCAGTGAAAACGGTATCTATGATGAGCAGTACTTC.

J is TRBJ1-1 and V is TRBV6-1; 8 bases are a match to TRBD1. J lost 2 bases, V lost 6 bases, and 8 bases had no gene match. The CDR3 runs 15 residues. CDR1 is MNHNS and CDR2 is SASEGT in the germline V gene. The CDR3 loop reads CASSHGPGGNTEAFF. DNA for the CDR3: TGTGCCAGCAGCCATGGCCCAGGGGGCAACACTGAAGCTTTCTTT.

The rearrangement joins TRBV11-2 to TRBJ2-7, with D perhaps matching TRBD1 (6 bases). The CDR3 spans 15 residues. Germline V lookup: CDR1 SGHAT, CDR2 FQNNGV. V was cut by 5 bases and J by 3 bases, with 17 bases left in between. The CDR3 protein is CASSDAGTSNYEQYF. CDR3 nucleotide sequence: TGTGCCAGCAGCGACGCCGGGACATCCAACTACGAGCAGTACTTC.

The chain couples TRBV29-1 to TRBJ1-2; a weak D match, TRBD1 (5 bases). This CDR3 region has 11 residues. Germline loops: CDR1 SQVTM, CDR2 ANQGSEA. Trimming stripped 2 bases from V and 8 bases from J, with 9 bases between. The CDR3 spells CSVEQGRGYTF. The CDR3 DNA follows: TGCAGCGTTGAACAGGGTCGGGGCTACACCTTC.

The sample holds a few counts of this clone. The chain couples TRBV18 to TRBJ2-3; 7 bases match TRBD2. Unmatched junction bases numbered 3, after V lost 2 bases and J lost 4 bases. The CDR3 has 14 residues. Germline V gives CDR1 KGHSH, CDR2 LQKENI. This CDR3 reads CASSPGLGADTQYF. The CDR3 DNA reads TGTGCCAGCTCACCAGGACTAGGCGCAGATACGCAGTATTTT.